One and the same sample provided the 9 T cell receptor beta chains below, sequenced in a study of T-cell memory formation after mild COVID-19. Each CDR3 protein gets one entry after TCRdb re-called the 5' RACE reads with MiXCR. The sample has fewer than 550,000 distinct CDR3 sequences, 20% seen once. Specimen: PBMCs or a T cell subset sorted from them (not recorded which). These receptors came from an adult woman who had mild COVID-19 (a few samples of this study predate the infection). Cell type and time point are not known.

This CDR3 is CASSTKLMNTEAFF. The CDR3, as DNA: TGTGCCAGCAGCACTAAACTTATGAACACTGAAGCTTTCTTT. The J gene is TRBJ1-1, the V gene TRBV2, with D uncertain. The length of the CDR3 is 14 residues. Germline lookup yields CDR1 SNHLY and CDR2 FYNNEI. V was shortened by 6 bases and J by 0 bases, with 11 bases between the two germline ends.

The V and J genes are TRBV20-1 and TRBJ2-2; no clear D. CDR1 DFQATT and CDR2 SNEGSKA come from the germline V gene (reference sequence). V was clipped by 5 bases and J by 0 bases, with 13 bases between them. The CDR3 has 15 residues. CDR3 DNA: TGCAGTGCTCGCGCAGCACTTGCGAACACCGGGGAGCTGTTTTTT. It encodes CSARAALANTGELFF.

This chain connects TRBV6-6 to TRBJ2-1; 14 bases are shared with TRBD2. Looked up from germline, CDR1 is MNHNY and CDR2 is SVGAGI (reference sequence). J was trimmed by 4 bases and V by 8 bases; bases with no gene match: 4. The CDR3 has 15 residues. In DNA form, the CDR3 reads TGTGCCAGCCGGACTAGCGGGAGGCCATACAATGAGCAGTTCTTC. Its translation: CASRTSGRPYNEQFF.

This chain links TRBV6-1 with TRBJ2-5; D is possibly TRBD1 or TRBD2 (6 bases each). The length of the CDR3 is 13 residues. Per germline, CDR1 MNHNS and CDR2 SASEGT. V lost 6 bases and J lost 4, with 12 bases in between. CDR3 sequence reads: CASRARGAETQYF. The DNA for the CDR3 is TGTGCCAGCAGGGCAAGGGGGGCAGAGACCCAGTACTTC.

CDR3 sequence: CASSPVTGSNTEAFF. The DNA of the CDR3 is TGTGCCAGCAGCCCGGTGACAGGGTCCAATACTGAAGCTTTCTTT. V gene TRBV7-2 combines with J gene TRBJ1-1; the match to TRBD1 covers 7 bases. Losses at the gene ends were 5 bases for V and 5 bases for J; bases not matched to a gene: 11. From germline, CDR1 is SGHTA and CDR2 FQGNSA. This CDR3 spans 15 amino acids.

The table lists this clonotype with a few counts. CDR3 sequence (DNA): TGTGCCAGTAGTATGGACAGGGGGCCCTACGAGCAGTACTTC. Its protein product is CASSMDRGPYEQYF. The chain uses TRBV19 and TRBJ2-7; 11 bases map to TRBD1. The CDR3 spans 14 residues. CDR1 is LNHDA, CDR2 SQIVND, per germline (reference sequence). Trimming removed 3 bases from V and 2 bases from J; junction bases left unmatched: 0.

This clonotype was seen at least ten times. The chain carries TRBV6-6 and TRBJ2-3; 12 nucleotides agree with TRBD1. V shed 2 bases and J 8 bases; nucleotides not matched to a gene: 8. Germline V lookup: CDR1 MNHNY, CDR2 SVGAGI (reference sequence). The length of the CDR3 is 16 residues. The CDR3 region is CASSYPRDRGRLTQYF. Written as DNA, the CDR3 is TGTGCCAGCAGTTACCCCCGGGACAGGGGGCGTCTTACGCAGTATTTT.

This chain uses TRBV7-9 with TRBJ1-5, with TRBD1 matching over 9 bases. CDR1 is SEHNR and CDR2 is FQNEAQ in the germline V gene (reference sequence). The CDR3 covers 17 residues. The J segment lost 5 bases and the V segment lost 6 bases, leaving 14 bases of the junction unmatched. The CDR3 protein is CASSPGTGNGAYQPQHF. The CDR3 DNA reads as TGTGCCAGCAGTCCCGGGACAGGGAATGGGGCTTATCAGCCCCAGCATTTT.

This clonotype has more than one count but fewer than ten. CDR3 protein: CSASAPGGGDHEQYF. The CDR3 region has the DNA TGCAGTGCTTCTGCGCCGGGCGGGGGGGACCACGAGCAGTACTTC. The gene calls are TRBV20-1 and TRBJ2-7; 9 positions match TRBD2. Germline CDR1 DFQATT, CDR2 SNEGSKA (reference sequence). The trim removed 5 bases at V and 5 bases at J, leaving 13 bases unmatched. This CDR3 is 15 amino acids long.